The rows below give T cell receptor beta chains drawn from one sample of a study of blood T cell repertoires in COVID-19. The protocol was immunoSEQ multiplex PCR, while the TCRdb copy is restricted to in-frame clones and leaves out a portion. Counted here are about 95,000 clones, around 90% occurring once; the ten biggest clones make up 3% to 4%. Sample: peripheral blood. The receptors derive from a woman in her 70s with acute or convalescent COVID-19. Each CDR3 is given with its conserved first and last residue. A D gene is named only where the DNA matches it firmly. Clone size appears in some rows only: once, few, many, or a class for an expanded clone.

.	TRBV28	TRBJ2-7	.	TGTGCCAGCAGGGAAACAGGGCGCTCCTACGAGCAGTACTTC	CASRETGRSYEQYF
.	TRBV6-5	TRBJ1-1	TRBD1	TGTGCCAGCCTAGACAGGGTGAACACTGAAGCTTTCTTT	CASLDRVNTEAFF
.	TRBV5-1	TRBJ1-1	.	TGCGCCAGCAGCTTGGCAGGGTTTGACACTGAAGCTTTCTTT	CASSLAGFDTEAFF
.	TRBV7-6	TRBJ2-7	.	TGTGCCAGCAGCTTACCTTGGTTTAGGAGTGAGCAGTACTTC	CASSLPWFRSEQYF
.	TRBV7-8	TRBJ1-2	.	TGTGCCAGCAGCTTAGTTGGTCGGGGTATAGCTTCTGGCTACACCTTC	CASSLVGRGIASGYTF
.	TRBV18	TRBJ2-5	.	TGTGCCAGCTCACCAGGGACGGAGGGAGAGACCCAGTACTTC	CASSPGTEGETQYF
.	TRBV5-4	TRBJ2-2	.	TGTGCCAGCAGCTTGGAGACAGGACTAGGGACCGGGGAGCTGTTTTTT	CASSLETGLGTGELFF
few	TRBV6-4	TRBJ1-6	TRBD1	TGTGCCAGCAGTGGACCGGGACAGGGCGTGCGGCCCCTCCACTTT	CASSGPGQGVRPLHF
.	TRBV5-1	TRBJ2-3	.	TGCGCCAGCAGCTTGGGGCAGGGTGTAACAGATACGCAGTATTTT	CASSLGQGVTDTQYF
.	TRBV3-1/TRBV3-2	TRBJ1-5	TRBD1	TGTGCCAGCAGCCAAATGACAGGGGTAAATCAGCCCCAGCATTTT	CASSQMTGVNQPQHF
.	TRBV27	TRBJ2-1	TRBD1	TGTGCCAGCAGTCTTACACAGGGGGAGCAGTTCTTC	CASSLTQGEQFF
.	TRBV18	TRBJ2-1	.	TGTGCCAGCTCACCTGTTCAGGTCGGCAATGAGCAGTTCTTC	CASSPVQVGNEQFF
.	TRBV28	TRBJ1-2	.	TGTGCCAGCAGTTTAGTAACAAACGGCTACACCTTC	CASSLVTNGYTF
.	TRBV28	TRBJ2-7	.	TGTGCCAGCAGTTTAAGGCGGGGTAGTATCTACGAGCAGTACTTC	CASSLRRGSIYEQYF
.	TRBV28	TRBJ2-3	.	TGTGCCAGCAGTCTACCCCTTGTAAGCACAGATACGCAGTATTTT	CASSLPLVSTDTQYF
.	TRBV19	TRBJ1-4	.	TGTGCCAGTAGGAATACAGGGTTCAATGAAAAACTGTTTTTT	CASRNTGFNEKLFF
.	TRBV6-2/TRBV6-3	TRBJ1-5	TRBD1	TGTGCCAGCAGTTACAATGGACAGGGGAATCAGCCCCAGCATTTT	CASSYNGQGNQPQHF